This TCR beta chain comes out of a study of T-cell memory formation after mild COVID-19. Turning to the study itself: TCR clusters showed largely donor specificity.

Germline loops: CDR1 DFQATT, CDR2 SNEGSKA (reference sequence). There are 15 residues in the CDR3. Comment on this clonotype: The antigen remains unidentified.

Study outcomes and limitations: Most CD4+ clones that shrank were in CM and EM, while CD8+ ones turned up in EMRA. Prior to infection, memory already included some responding clones, suggesting cross-reactive memory joined.

TCRdb re-called the 5' RACE reads with MiXCR, one entry per CDR3 protein. The sample contains fewer than 250,000 distinct CDR3 sequences, about 10% of which appear only once. The sample was PBMCs or a T cell subset sorted from them (not recorded which). The receptor was derived from a man aged 18 to 29 who had mild COVID-19 (a few samples of this study predate the infection). Cell type and time point are not known. This chain links TRBV20-1 with TRBJ1-5; weak D call: TRBD1 (5 bases). Written as DNA, the CDR3 is TGCAGCGCCTCGGGGGTCCGAGGGGGCAATCAGCCCCAGCATTTT. This sequence encodes CSASGVRGGNQPQHF.